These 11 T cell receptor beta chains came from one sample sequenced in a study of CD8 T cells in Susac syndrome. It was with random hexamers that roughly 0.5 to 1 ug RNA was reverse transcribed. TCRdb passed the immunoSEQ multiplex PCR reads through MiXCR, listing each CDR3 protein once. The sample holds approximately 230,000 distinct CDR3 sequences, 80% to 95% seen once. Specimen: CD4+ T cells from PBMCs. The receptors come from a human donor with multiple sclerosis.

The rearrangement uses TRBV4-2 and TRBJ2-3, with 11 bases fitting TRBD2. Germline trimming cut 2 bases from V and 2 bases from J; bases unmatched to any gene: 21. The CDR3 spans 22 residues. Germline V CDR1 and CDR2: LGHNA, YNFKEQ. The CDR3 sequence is CASSQLPLAGGTTFGDTDTQYF. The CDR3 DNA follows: TGTGCCAGCAGCCAACTCCCCCTAGCGGGGGGCACCACCTTTGGGGACACAGATACGCAGTATTTT.

The CDR3 sequence is CASSPRGDSRFFFYGYTF. CDR3 in DNA: TGTGCCAGCAGTCCCCGGGGGGACAGCCGATTTTTCTTCTATGGCTACACCTTC. This chain joins TRBV25-1 and TRBJ1-2; 7 bases fit TRBD1. Trimming at V came to 5 bases and at J to 4 bases, leaving 19 bases not matched to a gene. CDR1 and CDR2 (germline): MGHDK, SYGVNS. The CDR3 runs to 18 residues.

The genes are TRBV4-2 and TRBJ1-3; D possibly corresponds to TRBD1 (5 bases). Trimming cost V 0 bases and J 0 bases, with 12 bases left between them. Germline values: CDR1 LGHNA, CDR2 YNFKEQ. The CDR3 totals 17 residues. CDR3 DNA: TGTGCCAGCAGCCAAGATAGGGGCCGTGGCTCTGGAAACACCATATATTTT. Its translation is CASSQDRGRGSGNTIYF.

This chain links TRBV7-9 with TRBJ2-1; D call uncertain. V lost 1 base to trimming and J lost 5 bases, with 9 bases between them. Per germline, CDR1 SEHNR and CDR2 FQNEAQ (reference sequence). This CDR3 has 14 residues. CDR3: CASSLDTGHNEQFF. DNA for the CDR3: TGTGCCAGCAGCTTAGATACTGGACACAATGAGCAGTTCTTC.

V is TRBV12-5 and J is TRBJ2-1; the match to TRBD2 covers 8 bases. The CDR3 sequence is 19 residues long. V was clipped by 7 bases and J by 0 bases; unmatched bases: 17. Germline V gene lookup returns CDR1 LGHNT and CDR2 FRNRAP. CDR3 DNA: TGTGCTAGTGCCCCCGAGCGGGGGCCGGATTCCGGCTCCTACAATGAGCAGTTCTTC. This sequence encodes CASAPERGPDSGSYNEQFF.

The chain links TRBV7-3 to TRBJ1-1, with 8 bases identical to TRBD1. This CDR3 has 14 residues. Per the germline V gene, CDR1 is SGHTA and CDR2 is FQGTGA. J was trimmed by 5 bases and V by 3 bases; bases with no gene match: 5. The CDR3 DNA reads TGTGCCAGCAGCTTTACAGGGGGACGAACTGAAGCTTTCTTT. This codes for CASSFTGGRTEAFF. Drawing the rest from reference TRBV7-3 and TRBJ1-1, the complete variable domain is GAGVSQTPSNKVTEKGKYVELRCDPISGHTALYWYRQSLGQGPEFLIYFQGTGAADDSGLPNDRFFAVRPEGSVSTLKIQRTERGDSAVYLCASSFTGGRTEAFFGQGTRLTVV.

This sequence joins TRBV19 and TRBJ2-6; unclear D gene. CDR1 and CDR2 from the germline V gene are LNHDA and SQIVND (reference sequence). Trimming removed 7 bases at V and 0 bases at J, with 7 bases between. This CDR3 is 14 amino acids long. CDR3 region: CASMVASGANVLTF. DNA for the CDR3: TGTGCCAGTATGGTGGCCTCTGGGGCCAACGTCCTGACTTTC. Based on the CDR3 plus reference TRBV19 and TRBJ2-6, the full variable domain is DGGITQSPKYLFRKEGQNVTLSCEQNLNHDAMYWYRQDPGQGLRLIYYSQIVNDFQKGDIAEGYSVSREKKESFPLTVTSAQKNPTAFYLCASMVASGANVLTFGAGSRLTVL.

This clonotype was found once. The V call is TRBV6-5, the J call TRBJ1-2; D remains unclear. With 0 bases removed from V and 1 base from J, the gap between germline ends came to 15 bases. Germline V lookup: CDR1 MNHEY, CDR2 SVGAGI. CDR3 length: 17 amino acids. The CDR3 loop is CASSYSIAARDNYGYTF. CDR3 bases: TGTGCCAGCAGTTACTCGATCGCTGCCAGAGATAACTATGGCTACACCTTC.

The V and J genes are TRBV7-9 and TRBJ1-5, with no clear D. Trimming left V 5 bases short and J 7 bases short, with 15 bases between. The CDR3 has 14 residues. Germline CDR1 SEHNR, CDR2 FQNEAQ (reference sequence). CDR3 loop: CASSRETLGQPQHF. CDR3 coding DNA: TGTGCCAGCAGCCGGGAGACACTTGGACAGCCCCAGCATTTT.

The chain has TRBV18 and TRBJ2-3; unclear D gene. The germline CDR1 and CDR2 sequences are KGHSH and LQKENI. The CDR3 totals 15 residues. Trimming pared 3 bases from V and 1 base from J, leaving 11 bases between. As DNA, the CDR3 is TGTGCCAGCTCACCGACACGGAGTCGCACAGATACGCAGTATTTT. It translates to CASSPTRSRTDTQYF.

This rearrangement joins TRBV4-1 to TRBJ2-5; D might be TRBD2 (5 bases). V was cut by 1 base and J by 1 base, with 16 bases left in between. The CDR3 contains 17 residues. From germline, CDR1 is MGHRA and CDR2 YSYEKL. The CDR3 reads CASSQGPGLRTQETQYF. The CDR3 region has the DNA TGCGCCAGCAGCCAAGGTCCGGGGTTACGAACCCAAGAGACCCAGTACTTC.